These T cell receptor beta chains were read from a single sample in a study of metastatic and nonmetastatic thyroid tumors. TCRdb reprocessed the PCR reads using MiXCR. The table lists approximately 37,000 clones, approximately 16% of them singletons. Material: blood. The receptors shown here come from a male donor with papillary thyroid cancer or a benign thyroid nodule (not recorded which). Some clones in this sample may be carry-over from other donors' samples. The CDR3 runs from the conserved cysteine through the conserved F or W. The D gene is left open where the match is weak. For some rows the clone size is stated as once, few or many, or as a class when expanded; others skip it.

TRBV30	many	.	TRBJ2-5	CAWRGPGAGGETQYF	TGTGCCTGGAGGGGCCCGGGGGCAGGTGGAGAGACCCAGTACTTC
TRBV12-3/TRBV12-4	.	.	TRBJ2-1	CASSTILTRGGEQFF	TGTGCCAGCAGCACCATTTTGACCAGGGGGGGTGAGCAGTTCTTC
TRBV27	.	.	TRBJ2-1	CAISQRGDDEGNEQFF	TGTGCCATCAGTCAAAGGGGAGATGATGAGGGCAATGAGCAGTTCTTC
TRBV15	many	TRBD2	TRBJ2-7	CATSRGGTSAYEQYF	TGTGCCACCAGCAGGGGAGGGACTAGCGCCTACGAGCAGTACTTC
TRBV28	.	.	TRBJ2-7	CDSKPRDPGDEQYF	TGTGACAGCAAACCGAGGGATCCGGGGGACGAGCAGTACTTC
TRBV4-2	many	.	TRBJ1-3	CASSQEDRSISGNTIYF	TGTGCCAGCAGCCAGGAGGACCGGTCAATCTCTGGAAACACCATATATTTT
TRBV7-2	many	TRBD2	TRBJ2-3	CASRRTSGSGGTDTQYF	TGTGCCAGCAGAAGGACTAGCGGGAGTGGCGGCACAGATACGCAGTATTTT
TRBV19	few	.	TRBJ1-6	CASSLTRGTNDNSPLHF	TGTGCCAGTAGCCTGACCCGTGGGACAAACGATAATTCACCCCTCCACTTT
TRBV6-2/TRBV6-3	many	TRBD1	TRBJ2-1	CASSYDPGQFRERGDEQFF	TGTGCCAGCAGTTATGACCCGGGACAGTTCCGTGAGAGGGGCGATGAGCAGTTCTTC
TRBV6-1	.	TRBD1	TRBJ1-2	CASSPTGAVSGYTF	TGTGCCAGCAGCCCGACAGGGGCGGTTTCGGGCTACACCTTC
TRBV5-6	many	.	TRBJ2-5	CASSFATGLLETQYF	TGTGCCAGCAGCTTTGCAACAGGGCTGCTCGAGACCCAGTACTTC
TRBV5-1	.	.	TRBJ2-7	CTSSLGMENEQYF	TGCACCAGCAGCTTGGGTATGGAGAACGAGCAGTACTTC
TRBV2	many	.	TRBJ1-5	CASSEAVHYQPQHF	TGTGCCAGCAGTGAAGCGGTTCATTATCAGCCCCAGCATTTT
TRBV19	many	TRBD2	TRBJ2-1	CASSRLAGGRAYNEQFF	TGTGCCAGTAGTCGACTAGCGGGAGGTAGGGCCTACAATGAGCAGTTCTTC
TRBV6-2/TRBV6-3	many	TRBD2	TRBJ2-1	CASSFKTSGSYNEQFF	TGTGCCAGCAGTTTCAAGACTAGCGGGAGCTACAATGAGCAGTTCTTC
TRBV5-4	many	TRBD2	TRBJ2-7	CASSGGGVGLYEQYF	TGTGCCAGCAGCGGGGGGGGAGTAGGTCTCTACGAGCAGTACTTC
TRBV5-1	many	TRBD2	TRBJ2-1	CASSTGGSSYNEQFF	TGCGCCAGCAGCACCGGCGGGAGCTCCTACAATGAGCAGTTCTTC
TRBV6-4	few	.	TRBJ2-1	CASSGHRSNSYNEQFF	TGTGCCAGCAGTGGCCACAGGTCGAACTCCTACAATGAGCAGTTCTTC
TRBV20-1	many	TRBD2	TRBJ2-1	CSASRLAGAGGQFF	TGCAGTGCTAGTAGACTAGCGGGAGCGGGCGGGCAGTTCTTC
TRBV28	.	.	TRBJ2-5	CASSFVARAQYF	TGTGCCAGCAGTTTTGTAGCCCGAGCCCAGTACTTC
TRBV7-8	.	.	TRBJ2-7	CASSTGGGFRQPYEQYF	TGTGCCAGCAGCACAGGGGGAGGGTTCCGACAGCCCTACGAGCAGTACTTC
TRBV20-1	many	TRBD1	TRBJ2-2	CSARGGRGPQTGELFF	TGCAGTGCTAGAGGGGGTAGGGGGCCACAGACCGGGGAGCTGTTTTTT
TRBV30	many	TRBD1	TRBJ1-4	CAWSGGDRVGEKLFF	TGTGCCTGGAGTGGGGGTGACAGGGTTGGCGAAAAACTGTTTTTT
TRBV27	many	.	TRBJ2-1	CASGPWASLRDEQFF	TGTGCCAGCGGGCCCTGGGCTAGCTTGAGGGATGAGCAGTTCTTC
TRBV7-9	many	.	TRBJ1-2	CASSTDGNYGYTF	TGTGCCAGCAGTACGGACGGGAACTATGGCTACACCTTC
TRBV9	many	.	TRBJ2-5	CASSLTGGETQYF	TGTGCCAGCAGCCTCACCGGGGGAGAGACCCAGTACTTC